This T cell receptor beta chain was captured in a study of post-analysis software for immune sequencing data. Findings and limits, study-wide: Controls showed significantly higher normalized Chao1 diversity than did multiple sclerosis patients. Clustering by F measure revealed strong co-clustering among samples prepared together in one batch. The study found TRBV5-6, TRBV5-1 and TRBV20-1 among five TRBV segments more frequent in patients than controls.

Libraries were made from TCR beta cDNA, and they carried unique molecular identifiers. T cells numbering roughly 0.85 to 11 million gave rise to around 460,000 cDNA molecules. TCRdb re-derived calls from the PCR reads in MiXCR, one entry per CDR3 protein. This sample yields roughly 800,000 distinct CDR3 sequences, of which 46% are seen a single time; just under 5% belongs to the top ten. The germline V gene encodes CDR1 SEHNR and CDR2 FQNEAQ (reference sequence). V lost 5 bases, J lost 0 bases, and 9 bases stayed unmatched. This CDR3 is 17 amino acids long. Turning to this clonotype: The antigen is undetermined.

The genes are TRBV7-9 and TRBJ2-1, with TRBD2 matching 8 bases. The sequenced sample was blood. The receptor's source is a girl aged 10-17 years with multiple sclerosis. CDR3 amino acids: CASSLTSGGSSYNEQFF. CDR3 nucleotide sequence: TGTGCCAGCAGCCTGACCTCGGGGGGGAGCTCCTACAATGAGCAGTTCTTC. Together with reference TRBV7-9 and TRBJ2-1, the CDR3 gives the full variable domain: DTGVSQNPRHKITKRGQNVTFRCDPISEHNRLYWYRQTLGQGPEFLTYFQNEAQLEKSRLLSDRFSAERPKGSFSTLEIQRTEQGDSAMYLCASSLTSGGSSYNEQFFGPGTRLTVL.